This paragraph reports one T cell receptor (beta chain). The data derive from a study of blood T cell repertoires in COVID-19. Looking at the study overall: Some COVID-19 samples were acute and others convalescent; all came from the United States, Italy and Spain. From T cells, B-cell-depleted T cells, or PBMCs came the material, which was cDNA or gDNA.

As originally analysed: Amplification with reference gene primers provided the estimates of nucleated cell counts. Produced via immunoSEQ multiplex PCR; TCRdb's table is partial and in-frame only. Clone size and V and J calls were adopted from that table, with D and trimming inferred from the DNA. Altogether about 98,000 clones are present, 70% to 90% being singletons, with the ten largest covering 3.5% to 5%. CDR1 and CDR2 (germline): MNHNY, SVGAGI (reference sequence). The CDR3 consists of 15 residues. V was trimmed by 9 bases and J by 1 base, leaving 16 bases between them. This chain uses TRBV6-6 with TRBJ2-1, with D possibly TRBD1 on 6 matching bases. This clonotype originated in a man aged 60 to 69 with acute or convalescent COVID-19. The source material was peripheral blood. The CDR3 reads CASTRPGQSYNEQFF. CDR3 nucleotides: TGTGCCAGTACCCGACCAGGACAGTCCTACAATGAGCAGTTCTTC.